This TCR beta chain was found in a study of blood T cell repertoires in COVID-19. Study in general: Spain, Italy and the United States supplied samples that represented acute and convalescent COVID-19. The cDNA or gDNA used as material had been derived from T cells, B-cell-depleted T cells, or PBMCs.

This clone was picked up one time. The J segment lost 8 bases and the V segment lost 6 bases, leaving 13 bases of the junction unmatched. The length of the CDR3 is 15 residues. The germline gives CDR1 LNHDA, CDR2 SQIVND (reference sequence). Produced via immunoSEQ multiplex PCR; TCRdb's table is partial and in-frame only. This table holds fewer than 350,000 clones, approximately 86% found once. This clonotype originated in a man aged 35 to 55 with active or convalescent COVID-19. What was sequenced was peripheral blood. The chain joins TRBV19 to TRBJ2-1, with 7 bases matching TRBD2. The CDR3: CASSPMRREIDEQFF. In DNA, the CDR3 is TGTGCCAGTAGCCCCATGAGGCGGGAGATTGATGAGCAGTTCTTC. The full variable domain, completed using reference TRBV19 and TRBJ2-1, is DGGITQSPKYLFRKEGQNVTLSCEQNLNHDAMYWYRQDPGQGLRLIYYSQIVNDFQKGDIAEGYSVSREKKESFPLTVTSAQKNPTAFYLCASSPMRREIDEQFFGPGTRLTVL.